This T cell receptor beta chain was sequenced for a study of blood T cell repertoires in COVID-19. Trimming removed 2 bases at V and 8 bases at J, with 6 bases between. This CDR3 region has 12 residues. Germline V gives CDR1 SEHNR, CDR2 FQNEAQ (reference sequence). Data came from immunoSEQ multiplex PCR; TCRdb stores just in-frame clones and leaves some out. The table shows 200,000 to 300,000 clones, with around 89% occurring only once. Sequencing used peripheral blood. The J gene is TRBJ1-4, the V gene TRBV7-9; D is undetermined. This receptor was taken from a woman aged 40 to 50 with acute or convalescent COVID-19. The CDR3: CASSLFGEKLFF. The CDR3 coding sequence is TGTGCCAGCAGCTTATTCGGGGAAAAACTGTTTTTT.